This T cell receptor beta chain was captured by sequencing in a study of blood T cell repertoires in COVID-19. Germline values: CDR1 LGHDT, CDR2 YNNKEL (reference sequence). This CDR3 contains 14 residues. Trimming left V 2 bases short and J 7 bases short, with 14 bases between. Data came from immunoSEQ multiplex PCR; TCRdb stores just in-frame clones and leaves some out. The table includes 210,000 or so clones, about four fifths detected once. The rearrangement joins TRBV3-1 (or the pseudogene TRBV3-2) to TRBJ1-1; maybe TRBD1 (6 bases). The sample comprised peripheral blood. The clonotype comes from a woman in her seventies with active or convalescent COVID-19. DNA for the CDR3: TGTGCCAGCAGCCAAACAGGGAGGGGTGATGAAGCTTTCTTT. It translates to CASSQTGRGDEAFF.